This T cell receptor beta chain was obtained from a study of control samples from healthy donors and cancer patients. This clone was picked up a small number of times. Germline CDR1 SGHDT, CDR2 YYEEEE. Trimming took off 3 bases at V and 7 bases at J, with 17 bases between the two ends. CDR3 length: 15 amino acids. The assay was immunoSEQ multiplex PCR, and TCRdb's table has in-frame clones only and misses some. Of 20,000 to 30,000 clones listed, roughly 91% are singletons. The sequenced sample consisted of PBMCs. The chain couples TRBV5-6 to TRBJ1-5; D may be TRBD1 (5 bases). The TCR sequence derives from a middle-aged man with lung cancer. The CDR3 protein is CASSWQRGIAQPQHF. CDR3 nucleotide sequence: TGTGCCAGCAGCTGGCAAAGGGGAATCGCACAGCCCCAGCATTTT.